A single sample is the source of the 31 T cell receptor beta chains below, sequenced in a study of shared clonotypes between healthy human individuals. Generated by immunoSEQ multiplex PCR, the TCRdb table keeps only in-frame clones and is missing some. There are nearly 600,000 clones in the sample; roughly 95% occur only once, and 0.11% lies in the top ten. Selected positively for CCR7 and CD45RO-negative, naive CD8 cells excluded terminally differentiated effector memory CD45RA+ cells. Source material: naive CD8+ T cells sorted from blood. Receptor source: a woman aged 30 to 39 in good health.

The V and J genes are TRBV7-5 and TRBJ2-5; TRBD1 is the table's D call and was not checked against the DNA. TRBV7-5 is noted as a pseudogene. CDR3 length equals 15 residues. Here the CDR3 reads CVRSFGQGVQETQYF. CDR3 in DNA: TGTGTCAGAAGCTTTGGACAGGGGGTGCAAGAGACCCAGTACTTC.

The V and J genes are TRBV7-6 and TRBJ2-2; 8 bases fit TRBD2. V lost 3 bases to trimming and J lost 5 bases; unmatched junction nucleotides: 11. CDR1 and CDR2 (germline): SGHVS, FNYEAQ. The CDR3 contains 17 residues. Here the CDR3 reads CASSFGLAGGETGELFF. DNA for the CDR3: TGTGCCAGCAGCTTTGGTCTGGCGGGAGGAGAGACCGGGGAGCTGTTTTTT.

The chain is built from TRBV28 and TRBJ2-5, with D unresolved. The V gene lost 6 bases and the J gene lost 4 bases, with 6 bases spanning the gap. The CDR3 length is 11 residues. The germline V gene has CDR1 MDHEN and CDR2 SYDVKM. The chain's CDR3 is CASSNPETQYF. The CDR3 coding sequence is TGTGCCAGCAGCAATCCAGAGACCCAGTACTTC.

V gene TRBV2 combines with J gene TRBJ2-2; 7 nucleotides align to TRBD1. The CDR3 covers 16 residues. CDR1 and CDR2 (germline): SNHLY, FYNNEI. Unmatched junction bases numbered 2, after V lost 0 bases and J lost 1 base. The CDR3 region is CASSEAQGVNTGELFF. DNA of the CDR3: TGTGCCAGCAGTGAAGCCCAGGGGGTGAACACCGGGGAGCTGTTTTTT.

The chain uses TRBV7-6 and TRBJ2-1; TRBD2 matches at 13 bases. The CDR3 contains 18 residues. Germline values: CDR1 SGHVS, CDR2 FNYEAQ. Trimming took 5 bases from V and 1 from J; bases not matched to a gene: 8. This chain's CDR3 is CASSRGLAGEISYNEQFF. The CDR3 DNA follows: TGTGCCAGCAGCCGCGGACTAGCGGGAGAAATATCCTACAATGAGCAGTTCTTC. The whole variable domain, filled in from reference TRBV7-6 and TRBJ2-1, reads GAGVSQSPRYKVTKRGQDVALRCDPISGHVSLYWYRQALGQGPEFLTYFNYEAQQDKSGLPNDRFSAERPEGSISTLTIQRTEQRDSAMYRCASSRGLAGEISYNEQFFGPGTRLTVL.

This chain connects TRBV2 to TRBJ2-7, with D possibly matching TRBD1 (6 bases). Trimming pared 1 base from V and 6 bases from J, leaving 19 bases between. Per the germline V gene, CDR1 is SNHLY and CDR2 is FYNNEI. The CDR3 totals 16 residues. The CDR3 sequence: CASSEGRDRIDVEQYF. The CDR3 nucleotides read TGTGCCAGCAGTGAAGGTAGAGACAGGATAGATGTCGAGCAGTACTTC.

The V gene is TRBV27, the J gene TRBJ2-1; D ambiguous. V lost 4 bases to trimming and J lost 3 bases, with 16 bases between them. CDR3 length: 16 residues. Germline V gene data show CDR1 as MNHEY and CDR2 as SMNVEV (reference sequence). In DNA, the CDR3 is TGTGCCAGCAGTTCAAGGGCCGGGCCCCGCTACAATGAGCAGTTCTTC. Translating gives CASSSRAGPRYNEQFF.

The chain employs TRBV5-4 and TRBJ1-1; a weak D match, TRBD1 (5 bases). Germline V lookup: CDR1 SGHNT, CDR2 YYREEE (reference sequence). Trimming took 2 bases from V and 4 from J, leaving 9 bases between them. The CDR3 is 13 amino acids. The DNA of the CDR3 is TGTGCCAGCAGCTTCCCGGGGGGCACTGAAGCTTTCTTT. Its translation is CASSFPGGTEAFF.

V and J are TRBV11-2 and TRBJ1-4, with a weak D call TRBD1 (5 bases). V lost 6 bases and J lost 7, with 15 bases in between. Germline CDR1 is SGHAT and CDR2 is FQNNGV. This CDR3 region has 14 residues. The CDR3 nucleotides read TGTGCCAGCAGTCCCTCCACGGGGGGTGAAAAACTGTTTTTT. This gives the protein CASSPSTGGEKLFF.

This chain links TRBV19 with TRBJ2-7; D gene ambiguous. Trimming took 3 bases from V and 3 from J, leaving 9 bases between them. Germline lookup yields CDR1 LNHDA and CDR2 SQIVND (reference sequence). CDR3 length: 13 residues. The CDR3 nucleotides read TGTGCCAGTAGTATGTCAATCCGCTACGAGCAGTACTTC. This gives the protein CASSMSIRYEQYF.

This chain connects TRBV28 to TRBJ1-2; possibly TRBD1 for D (6 bases). Trimming cost V 7 bases and J 11 bases, with 29 bases left between them. The length of the CDR3 is 16 residues. CDR1 and CDR2 from the germline V gene are MDHEN and SYDVKM. CDR3 nucleotides: TGTGCCAGCACCCCCGATACGAGCCAGGGGCAAGAGGGGTACACCTTC. As protein: CASTPDTSQGQEGYTF.

The V gene is TRBV29-1, the J gene TRBJ2-2, with D unresolved. Germline V gene lookup returns CDR1 SQVTM and CDR2 ANQGSEA. V lost 6 bases and J 2 bases, leaving 16 bases between the germline ends. The CDR3 runs to 15 residues. The DNA of the CDR3 is TGCAGCGTCCCTCGGGCAGACATTAACACCGGGGAGCTGTTTTTT. Translating gives CSVPRADINTGELFF.

This clone was detected a few times. The J gene is TRBJ1-2, the V gene TRBV4-1, with 8 bases fitting TRBD1. Trimming removed 2 bases from V and 1 base from J; junction bases left unmatched: 3. The CDR3 sequence is 15 residues long. CDR1 MGHRA and CDR2 YSYEKL come from the germline V gene. CDR3 DNA sequence: TGCGCCAGCAGCCAAACGACAGGGGTTAACTATGGCTACACCTTC. As protein: CASSQTTGVNYGYTF.

J is TRBJ2-5 and V is TRBV6-6; TRBD2 might be the D (6 bases). The DNA end favors TRBJ2-7, so the J call may be wrong. The germline CDR1 and CDR2 sequences are MNHNY and SVGAGI (reference sequence). The CDR3 length is 14 residues. Written as DNA, the CDR3 is TGTGCCAGCAGTTACTCGGAGGGAATCTACGAGCAGTACTTC. Protein sequence: CASSYSEGIYEQYF.

This chain's CDR3 is CSVDQGTGELFF. In nucleotides, the CDR3 is TGCAGCGTTGATCAGGGCACCGGGGAGCTGTTTTTT. The chain recombines TRBV29-1 with TRBJ2-2, with TRBD1 as a possible D gene (5 bases). The CDR3 length is 12 residues. CDR1 and CDR2 from the germline V gene are SQVTM and ANQGSEA. V was cut by 3 bases and J by 4 bases, with 6 bases left in between.

The chain is built from TRBV27 and TRBJ1-1; possible D gene TRBD1, 5 bases. CDR3 length: 14 residues. V was cut by 4 bases and J by 5 bases, with 14 bases left in between. Germline V lookup: CDR1 MNHEY, CDR2 SMNVEV (reference sequence). CDR3 DNA sequence: TGTGCCAGCAGTTACCGCGGGACTTCTACTGAAGCTTTCTTT. It specifies CASSYRGTSTEAFF.

The chain combines TRBV7-9 with TRBJ2-7; 8 nucleotides line up with TRBD1. The CDR3 is 14 residues long. Unmatched junction bases numbered 8, after V lost 7 bases and J lost 3 bases. Germline values: CDR1 SEHNR, CDR2 FQNEAQ (reference sequence). The CDR3 DNA is TGTGCCAGCACCCCTGGACAGGGAGGCTACGAGCAGTACTTC. Encoded protein: CASTPGQGGYEQYF.

V gene TRBV15 combines with J gene TRBJ2-2; 7 bases are shared with TRBD2. The CDR3 runs 17 residues. Germline values: CDR1 LNHNV, CDR2 YYDKDF (reference sequence). The trim removed 0 bases at V and 6 bases at J, leaving 10 bases unmatched. The CDR3 DNA sequence: TGTGCCACCAGCAGAGAGAGGACTAGAGCAACGGCCGGGGAGCTGTTTTTT. Translated, it gives CATSRERTRATAGELFF.

CDR3 sequence reads: CASSSQVGNTEAFF. CDR3 nucleotide sequence: TGTGCCAGCAGTTCTCAGGTTGGGAACACTGAAGCTTTCTTT. The chain is built from TRBV27 and TRBJ1-1; D is undetermined. Germline loops: CDR1 MNHEY, CDR2 SMNVEV (reference sequence). V gave up 4 bases and J gave up 1 base, with 10 bases separating them. The CDR3 is 14 amino acids.

The chain carries TRBV28 and TRBJ1-1; no clear D gene. This CDR3 region has 13 residues. Per germline, CDR1 MDHEN and CDR2 SYDVKM. V dropped 2 bases and J dropped 4 bases, with 8 bases sitting between them. CDR3 in DNA: TGTGCCAGCAGTTTACTTCTGGGCACTGAAGCTTTCTTT. Protein product: CASSLLLGTEAFF.

The V call is TRBV29-1, the J call TRBJ1-1, with D hard to call. Germline V gene lookup returns CDR1 SQVTM and CDR2 ANQGSEA. V lost 3 bases, J lost 4 bases, and 9 bases lay in between. The CDR3 runs 12 residues. For the CDR3, the DNA is TGCAGCGTTGAGTGGAGTGTCACTGAAGCTTTCTTT. It is translated as CSVEWSVTEAFF.

The rearrangement links TRBV7-9 to TRBJ2-7, with a weak D call TRBD1 (5 bases). V was cut by 3 bases and J by 6 bases, with 9 bases left in between. Germline V gene lookup returns CDR1 SEHNR and CDR2 FQNEAQ (reference sequence). The CDR3 totals 12 residues. CDR3 in amino acids: CASSLYGAEQYF. In nucleotides, the CDR3 is TGTGCCAGCAGCTTGTATGGGGCCGAGCAGTACTTC. Full variable domain (missing parts from reference TRBV7-9 and TRBJ2-7): DTGVSQNPRHKITKRGQNVTFRCDPISEHNRLYWYRQTLGQGPEFLTYFQNEAQLEKSRLLSDRFSAERPKGSFSTLEIQRTEQGDSAMYLCASSLYGAEQYFGPGTRLTVT.

Remarks on this clone: The sample contains more than one DNA sequence encoding this CDR3. The CDR3 bases are TGTGCCAGTAGTATAGGGGACTCATACGAGCAGTACTTC. Its protein is CASSIGDSYEQYF. The chain is built from TRBV19 and TRBJ2-7, with a possible D match to TRBD2 (6 bases). The CDR3 length is 13 residues. The V gene lost 1 base and the J gene lost 4 bases, with 8 bases spanning the gap. Germline V CDR1 and CDR2: LNHDA, SQIVND (reference sequence).

The V gene is TRBV5-4, the J gene TRBJ2-7, with D possibly being TRBD1 (6 bases). The germline V and J ends were trimmed by 4 bases and 3 bases, with 11 bases remaining between them. CDR3 length: 13 residues. Germline CDR1 and CDR2: SGHNT and YYREEE (reference sequence). The CDR3 nucleotides are TGTGCCAGCAGCGGGATAGGGGGCTACGAGCAGTACTTC. Translation gives CASSGIGGYEQYF.

The chain has TRBV28 and TRBJ1-1; maybe TRBD1 (5 bases). Per germline, CDR1 MDHEN and CDR2 SYDVKM. With 4 bases removed from V and 1 base from J, the gap between germline ends came to 16 bases. There are 16 residues in the CDR3. The DNA for the CDR3 is TGTGCCAGCAGTTCCCCGGACACGGTTAAGAACACTGAAGCTTTCTTT. Protein: CASSSPDTVKNTEAFF.

The chain carries TRBV13 and TRBJ2-2, with D possibly called TRBD1 or TRBD2 (5 bases each). V was trimmed by 1 base and J by 5 bases, leaving 11 bases between them. This CDR3 has 15 amino acids. Germline loops: CDR1 PRHDT, CDR2 FYEKMQ (reference sequence). CDR3 in amino acids: CASSLEGRRTGELFF. In DNA, the CDR3 is TGTGCCAGCAGCTTAGAGGGGAGAAGGACCGGGGAGCTGTTTTTT.

This chain connects TRBV27 to TRBJ2-3; D uncertain. CDR3 size: 13 residues. V shed 8 bases and J shed 1 base, with 10 bases lying between them. Germline V gives CDR1 MNHEY, CDR2 SMNVEV (reference sequence). The CDR3 bases are TGTGCCAGCGGAAGGTCAGGCACAGATACGCAGTATTTT. This gives the protein CASGRSGTDTQYF.

The chain couples TRBV27 to TRBJ2-1; TRBD2 is a possible D gene (6 bases). Trimming cost V 6 bases and J 0 bases, with 15 bases left between them. The CDR3 loop spans 16 amino acids. Germline assignment: CDR1 MNHEY and CDR2 SMNVEV (reference sequence). The CDR3 loop reads CASRQGAGPSYNEQFF. In nucleotides, the CDR3 is TGTGCCAGCAGGCAGGGAGCGGGCCCCTCCTACAATGAGCAGTTCTTC.

The gene calls are TRBV14 and TRBJ1-2; 9 bases map to TRBD1. CDR3 length: 16 amino acids. Germline V gene lookup returns CDR1 SGHDN and CDR2 FVKESK. J gave up 4 bases and V 1 base, and 7 bases lay outside the gene matches. The CDR3 DNA follows: TGTGCCAGCAGCCAAGGGACAGGGGTATTATCCTATGGCTACACCTTC. This codes for CASSQGTGVLSYGYTF.

The chain employs TRBV13 and TRBJ1-1, with D perhaps TRBD1 (6 bases). CDR1 is PRHDT, CDR2 FYEKMQ, per germline (reference sequence). V was cut by 3 bases and J by 3 bases, with 17 bases left in between. This CDR3 is 16 amino acids long. CDR3 sequence: CASSFRAQGSHTEAFF. In DNA form, the CDR3 reads TGTGCCAGCAGCTTCCGAGCGCAGGGGAGCCACACTGAAGCTTTCTTT.

The chain carries TRBV29-1 and TRBJ1-1; possibly TRBD1 for D (5 bases). CDR1 is SQVTM and CDR2 is ANQGSEA in the germline V gene. V lost 8 bases to trimming and J lost 6 bases, with 13 bases between them. The CDR3 runs 11 residues. DNA of the CDR3: TGCAGCTTCACATCGGGGGCTGAAGCTTTCTTT. Its translation is CSFTSGAEAFF.